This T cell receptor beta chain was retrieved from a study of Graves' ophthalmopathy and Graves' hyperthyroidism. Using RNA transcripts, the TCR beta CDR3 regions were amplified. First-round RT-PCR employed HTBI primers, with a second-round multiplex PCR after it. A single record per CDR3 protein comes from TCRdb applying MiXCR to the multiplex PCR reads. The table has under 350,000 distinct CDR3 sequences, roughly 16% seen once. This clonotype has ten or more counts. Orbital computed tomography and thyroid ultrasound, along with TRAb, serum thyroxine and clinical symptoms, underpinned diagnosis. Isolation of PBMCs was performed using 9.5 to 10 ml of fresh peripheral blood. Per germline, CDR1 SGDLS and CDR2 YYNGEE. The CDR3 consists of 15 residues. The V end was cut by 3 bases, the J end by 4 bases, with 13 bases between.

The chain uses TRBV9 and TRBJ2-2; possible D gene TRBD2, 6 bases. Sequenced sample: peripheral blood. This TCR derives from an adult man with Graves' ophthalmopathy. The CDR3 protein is CASSAGTLGTGELFF. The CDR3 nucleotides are TGTGCCAGCAGCGCCGGGACTTTGGGCACCGGGGAGCTGTTTTTT.